This TCR beta chain originates from a study of shared clonotypes between healthy human individuals. At the level of the study: Those who served as donors were two women and three men between the ages of 18 and 49.

Germline V gives CDR1 LNHDA, CDR2 SQIVND (reference sequence). The CDR3 has 13 residues. The ends were cut back, 7 bases at V and 2 bases at J, with 11 bases in the middle. Donors were healthy HIV-negative adults without recent acute infections or vaccinations. The authors loaded 200 ng DNA, 30,000 to 35,000 T cell genomes, into sorted-subset replicate PCRs. As handled by the study authors: Filtering of immunoSEQ junctional sequences could not match full-length read filtering. The assay was immunoSEQ multiplex PCR, and TCRdb's table has in-frame clones only and misses some. From that table come the V and J calls and clone size; the DNA was used to work out D and trimming. The sample lists 2 million to 3 million clones; around nine tenths were seen once.

This chain links TRBV19 with TRBJ2-5; D gene ambiguous. The sequence was obtained from a man aged 18 to 29 in good health. The sample comprised naive CD4+ T cells sorted from blood. Stated subset: CD45RA+ positively selected. CDR3 coding DNA: TGTGCCAGTAATGGCAGACGACAAGAGACCCAGTACTTC. Translation gives CASNGRRQETQYF.